This T cell receptor beta chain came from a study of Ad26.COV2.S vaccination and SARS-CoV-2 variants. Across the study: Within the COV1001 Ad26.COV2.S trial arm, the donor was enrolled.

Regarding treatment: about 20 received Ad26.COV2.S at low or high dose, single or two shots; five or six received placebo; per-sample allocation not given. The samples were gathered on day 63 after the first injection of vaccine or placebo. This Boston cohort included adults aged 18-55 years. Sequencing was performed with immunoSEQ multiplex PCR; in TCRdb, only in-frame clones are kept and a portion is missing. The repertoire holds 300,000 to 350,000 clones, with less than 90% as singletons. The input for sequencing was peripheral blood, taken in a trial of Ad26.COV2.S vaccine versus placebo. This receptor was taken from a person between 18 and 65 years old who received the Ad26.COV2.S COVID-19 vaccine or a placebo.

The CDR3 DNA is TGTGCCAGCTCACCACGTGGAGGGATGGAGACTGAAGCTTTCTTT. It codes for CASSPRGGMETEAFF. The chain couples TRBV18 to TRBJ1-1; D unclear. CDR3 size: 15 residues. V lost 1 base and J 5 bases, leaving 14 bases between the germline ends. Germline CDR1 KGHSH, CDR2 LQKENI.